This TCR beta chain was captured in a study of T cell clones after liver transplantation. For the study at large: Standard immunosuppression, with no induction, continued until 12-24 months after transplant. Patients counted as tolerant after at least one year off all immunosuppression, enzymes not exceeding twice normal. Study-wide results and limits: A significant post-transplant drop in circulating graft-donor-reactive CD4 TCRbeta sequences occurred in most of the 8 subjects.

Assay used: immunoSEQ multiplex PCR; TCRdb lists only in-frame clones, some missing. The sample includes fewer than 80,000 clones, roughly 80% of them seen just once. With respect to this clone: The target antigen is unknown.

The CDR3 contains 13 residues. After removal of 3 bases from V and 4 bases from J, the junction contained 2 bases not matched to a gene. Germline CDR1 reads SGHAT; CDR2 reads FQNNGV. V and J are TRBV11-2 and TRBJ1-1, with 7 bases aligning to TRBD1. The TCR comes from a human patient who received a liver transplant. Some T cells may arise from the graft donor. Sequenced here: CD4+ T cells from blood, sampled around 50 months after liver transplant. CDR3: CASSFNRGTEAFF. The CDR3 DNA is TGTGCCAGCAGCTTTAACAGGGGCACTGAAGCTTTCTTT.